The rows below give T cell receptor beta chains drawn from one sample of a study of cytomegalovirus exposure and HLA in healthy donors. Repertoires were generated with immunoSEQ multiplex PCR, while TCRdb's copy carries only in-frame clones and drops some. Of roughly 71,000 clones in the sample, 66% are singletons; the top ten hold roughly 20%. Sequencing was carried out using PBMCs. These receptors were taken from a man aged 40-49 years in good health and CMV-seropositive. CDR3s include the opening cysteine and the closing phenylalanine or tryptophan.

len	v_gene	j_gene	CDR3aa
16	TRBV5-5	TRBJ2-1	CASSLGLRSENNEQFF
14	TRBV6-5	TRBJ2-4	CASSSDRVGFIQYF
13	TRBV19	TRBJ1-1	CASSDDPGTEAFF
13	TRBV28	TRBJ1-1	CASTSSPNTEAFF
12	TRBV10-3	TRBJ1-1	CAISEGTTEAFF
13	TRBV7-9	TRBJ1-2	CASSLDGSYGYTF
12	TRBV15	TRBJ2-3	CATRTLTDTQYF
16	TRBV7-9	TRBJ2-3	CSSSLGGQGGADTQYF
15	TRBV11-2	TRBJ2-3	CASSLAGGVTDTQYF
12	TRBV19	TRBJ2-7	CASNDEDYEQYF
18	TRBV4-3	TRBJ1-6	CASSLDGWGGPINSPLHF
17	TRBV19	TRBJ1-1	CASSTRQGAMGNTEAFF
15	TRBV19	TRBJ2-1	CASSEASAFYNEQFF
17	TRBV5-8	TRBJ1-4	CASSLPQGVPADEKLFF
15	TRBV11-1	TRBJ2-7	CASSSRTSGAYEQYF
14	TRBV19	TRBJ1-1	CATHKGQGRTEAFF
11	TRBV30	TRBJ2-1	CAWRPTTELIF
18	TRBV2	TRBJ1-2	CASSEFRTTGGANYGYTF
14	TRBV25-1	TRBJ1-2	CASSDHGRGSGYTF
13	TRBV2	TRBJ1-2	CASRSTGEYGYTF
16	TRBV9	TRBJ2-1	CASSVGGGGAANEQFF
14	TRBV5-1	TRBJ1-1	CASSLGQARTEAFF
17	TRBV7-8	TRBJ2-3	CASSPPHDRVSTDTQYF
15	TRBV28	TRBJ2-2	CASSALDKNTGELFF
16	TRBV7-6	TRBJ2-7	CASSLQLGQGLHEQYF
17	TRBV19	TRBJ2-4	CASSTLDSSLAKNIQYF
15	TRBV11-1	TRBJ2-2	CASSDTGVGTGELFF
16	TRBV15	TRBJ2-7	CATSRAPSGAGDEQYF
14	TRBV5-6	TRBJ1-6	CASSFRGTGVALHF
14	TRBV5-1	TRBJ1-1	CASRPTGMNTEAFF
15	TRBV4-1	TRBJ2-1	CASSPPTDSYNEQFF
16	TRBV5-8	TRBJ2-5	CASSLGLAGGQETQYF
16	TRBV2	TRBJ2-7	CASSEPGDREDYEQYF
12	TRBV6-5	TRBJ2-7	CASSSDSYEQYF
15	TRBV6-1	TRBJ2-1	CASSESLAGGNEQFF
13	TRBV7-2	TRBJ1-2	CASSLQDNYGYTF
13	TRBV6-1	TRBJ1-5	CASSGDINQPQHF
14	TRBV4-3	TRBJ2-7	CASSLEAVGYEQYF
11	TRBV10-2	TRBJ2-1	CASMWQSEQFF
15	TRBV12-5	TRBJ1-3	CASGLNRTSGNTIYF
16	TRBV6-6	TRBJ1-2	CASSPGQVAYNYGYTF
15	TRBV5-1	TRBJ1-5	CASSPGLSAHQPQHF
13	TRBV29-1	TRBJ1-5	CSVVGGSNQPQHF
14	TRBV4-1	TRBJ2-7	CASSQERRGFEQYF
14	TRBV29-1	.	CSAPTSGIYNEQFF
15	TRBV30	TRBJ1-2	CAWSGTGGVNYGYTF
16	TRBV4-3	TRBJ2-1	CASSQDAGGPRNEQFF
14	TRBV6-5	.	CASSYRQTGNTIYF
14	TRBV5-1	TRBJ2-1	CASSLSGGYNEQFF
15	TRBV6-6	TRBJ2-3	CASSYSGLEGDTQYF
16	TRBV4-1	TRBJ1-1	CASSLTPGGKNTEAFF
13	TRBV7-8	TRBJ1-2	CASSPLEGYGYTF
12	TRBV29-1	TRBJ2-7	CSVLLGSYEQYF
14	TRBV11-2	TRBJ2-5	CASSLVLSGETQYF
15	TRBV29-1	TRBJ1-2	CSVEGLARGDSGYTF
13	TRBV10-2	TRBJ1-1	CASSNRLTTEAFF
14	TRBV27	TRBJ1-5	CASSSQGSRQPQHF
17	TRBV13	TRBJ1-6	CASSDRVLGQGDSPLHF
12	TRBV13	TRBJ2-3	CASSLNKDTQYF
14	TRBV5-6	TRBJ1-6	CASSLGRVNSPLHF